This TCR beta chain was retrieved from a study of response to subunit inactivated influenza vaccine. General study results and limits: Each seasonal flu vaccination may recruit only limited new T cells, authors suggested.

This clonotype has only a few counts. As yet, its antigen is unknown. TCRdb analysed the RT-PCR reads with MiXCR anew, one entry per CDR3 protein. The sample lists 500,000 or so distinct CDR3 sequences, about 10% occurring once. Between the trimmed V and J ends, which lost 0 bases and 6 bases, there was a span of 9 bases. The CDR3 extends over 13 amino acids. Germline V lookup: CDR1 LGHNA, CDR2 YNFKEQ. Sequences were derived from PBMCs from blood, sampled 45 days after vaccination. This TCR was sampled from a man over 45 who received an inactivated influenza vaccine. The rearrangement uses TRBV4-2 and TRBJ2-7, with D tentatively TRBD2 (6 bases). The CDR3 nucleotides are TGTGCCAGCAGCCAAGACGGGGGAGTCGAGCAGTACTTC. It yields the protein CASSQDGGVEQYF.